These 30 T cell receptor beta chains originate from one sample sequenced in a study of identical twins. A single record per CDR3 protein comes from TCRdb applying MiXCR to the 5' RACE reads. The sample has 310,000 or so distinct CDR3 sequences; roughly 10% are singletons. These data also featured in a second study, about yellow fever vaccine responses in identical twins.

The material sequenced was CD8+ T cells sorted from blood. Receptors originate from a woman aged 18-29 years in good health.

The sample holds one count of this clonotype. A single base separates this from a much larger clone, so it may be a read error. The chain combines TRBV4-2 with TRBJ2-1; D might be TRBD2 (5 bases). Trimming shortened V by 1 base and J by 10 bases, and 11 bases separated the two germline ends. Germline CDR1 reads LGHNA; CDR2 reads YNFKEQ. This CDR3 region has 13 residues. CDR3 amino acids: CASSQVARGEQFF. In nucleotides, the CDR3 is TGTGCCAGCAGCCAAGTAGCGCGAGGGGAGCAGTTCTTC.

The chain is built from TRBV27 and TRBJ2-7; D perhaps matches TRBD2 (6 bases). This CDR3 has 14 amino acids. The germline V gene encodes CDR1 MNHEY and CDR2 SMNVEV (reference sequence). Trimming cost V 6 bases and J 0 bases, with 12 bases left between them. The CDR3 here is CASRGGASSYEQYF. The CDR3 DNA reads as TGTGCCAGCAGGGGCGGGGCAAGCTCCTACGAGCAGTACTTC.

Only a few counts were recorded for this clonotype. One junction end does not reproduce the germline sequence, and a read error may be involved. This chain joins TRBV19 and TRBJ2-1; D uncertain. Germline V gene sequence: CDR1 LNHDA, CDR2 SQIVND (reference sequence). The CDR3 has 15 amino acids. CDR3 protein: CASSIVGGFYNEQFF. Here the CDR3 DNA reads TGTGCCAGTAGTATAGTAGGTGGGTTTTACAATGAGCAGTTTTTC.

This clonotype was counted at least ten times. V is TRBV29-1 and J is TRBJ2-1; perhaps TRBD2 as D (6 bases). V lost 7 bases to trimming and J lost 6 bases, with 13 bases between them. Germline lookup yields CDR1 SQVTM and CDR2 ANQGSEA. This CDR3 region has 12 residues. CDR3 sequence: CSALAVPNEQFF. DNA of the CDR3: TGCAGCGCCTTAGCGGTACCCAATGAGCAGTTCTTC.

The chain couples TRBV5-1 to TRBJ2-5; 8 bases agree with TRBD2. This CDR3 is built from 16 residues. After removal of 1 base from V and 0 bases from J, the junction contained 5 bases not matched to a gene. The V gene's germline CDR1 is SGHRS and CDR2 YFSETQ. In nucleotides, the CDR3 is TGCGCCAGCAGCTTGTCCGGGGGGGAGTACCAAGAGACCCAGTACTTC. It translates to CASSLSGGEYQETQYF.

This chain joins TRBV5-6 and TRBJ2-5; D may correspond to TRBD1 or TRBD2 (5 bases each). CDR3 length: 17 amino acids. The germline gives CDR1 SGHDT, CDR2 YYEEEE. Trimming pared 3 bases from V and 3 bases from J, leaving 21 bases between. CDR3 residues: CASSYTNLRGEEETQYF. CDR3 bases: TGTGCCAGCAGCTACACAAACCTCCGGGGCGAAGAAGAGACCCAGTACTTC.

A few counts support this clonotype. V usage is TRBV2 and J usage is TRBJ2-7; TRBD2 agrees at 14 bases. Trimming at V came to 3 bases and at J to 5 bases, leaving 6 bases not matched to a gene. The CDR3 is made up of 16 amino acids. Germline loops: CDR1 SNHLY, CDR2 FYNNEI. The CDR3 DNA reads as TGTGCCAGCAGTGACGGTCGGGGACTAGCGGGAGACGAGCAGTACTTC. It encodes CASSDGRGLAGDEQYF.

At least ten counts were recorded for this clonotype. The rearrangement uses TRBV12-3 or TRBV12-4 and TRBJ1-2; D may be TRBD1 (5 bases). This CDR3 is built from 14 residues. V was cut by 1 base and J by 2 bases, with 8 bases left in between. CDR3 region: CASSLGTTNYGYTF. The CDR3 DNA reads as TGTGCCAGCAGTTTAGGGACAACAAACTATGGCTACACCTTC.

This clonotype appeared a few times. V and J are TRBV2 and TRBJ2-5, with unresolved D. V lost 6 bases and J lost 4, with 15 bases in between. The CDR3 contains 14 residues. Germline V lookup: CDR1 SNHLY, CDR2 FYNNEI. The CDR3 spells CASSKPPFGETQYF. The CDR3 DNA follows: TGTGCCAGCAGCAAACCGCCCTTTGGAGAGACCCAGTACTTC.

This chain uses TRBV10-3 with TRBJ1-5; D is undetermined. The ends were cut back, 4 bases at V and 1 base at J, with 11 bases in the middle. Per germline, CDR1 ENHRY and CDR2 SYGVKD. The CDR3 covers 15 residues. CDR3 in amino acids: CAISGGIGSNQPQHF. The CDR3 DNA is TGTGCCATCAGTGGGGGAATAGGGAGCAATCAGCCCCAGCATTTT.

This clonotype was observed a handful of times. The chain joins TRBV9 to TRBJ1-2; 7 bases fit TRBD1. This CDR3 contains 15 residues. CDR1 is SGDLS and CDR2 is YYNGEE in the germline V gene. The junction had 9 bases not matched to a gene; V was cut back by 2 bases and J by 5 bases. The CDR3 here is CASSVGTEVIYGYTF. The CDR3 DNA reads as TGTGCCAGCAGCGTGGGGACAGAAGTTATATATGGCTACACCTTC.

The gene calls are TRBV28 and TRBJ2-7; 13 bases are shared with TRBD2. This CDR3 has 16 amino acids. Looked up from germline, CDR1 is MDHEN and CDR2 is SYDVKM. V dropped 3 bases and J dropped 4; count of bases not matched to a gene: 6. CDR3 protein: CASSFEGLAGQYEQYF. CDR3 bases: TGTGCCAGCAGTTTTGAGGGACTAGCGGGGCAATACGAGCAGTACTTC.

This clonotype was detected ten times or more. The chain has TRBV9 and TRBJ2-1, with D perhaps matching TRBD2 (5 bases). The CDR3 spans 17 residues. Germline V gene sequence: CDR1 SGDLS, CDR2 YYNGEE. Trimming took off 1 base at V and 2 bases at J, with 16 bases between the two ends. CDR3 in DNA: TGTGCCAGCAGCGTAAGGCGAGGGCTATTGCCCTACAATGAGCAGTTCTTC. Protein product: CASSVRRGLLPYNEQFF.

The chain employs TRBV27 and TRBJ2-7; TRBD1 aligns across 8 bases. V lost 7 bases to trimming and J lost 3 bases; unmatched junction nucleotides: 11. Looked up from germline, CDR1 is MNHEY and CDR2 is SMNVEV (reference sequence). There are 15 residues in the CDR3. The CDR3 nucleotides are TGTGCCAGCACGACTGCCGGGACAGGTTTCTACGAGCAGTACTTC. Amino acid sequence: CASTTAGTGFYEQYF.

There are many counts of this clonotype. Here the CDR3 DNA reads TGTGCCAGCAGTCAAGGACAGGGAGACACTGAAGCTTTCTTT. Protein sequence: CASSQGQGDTEAFF. The rearrangement joins TRBV12-3 or TRBV12-4 to TRBJ1-1; 8 nucleotides line up with TRBD1. The CDR3 loop spans 14 amino acids. Trimming at V came to 5 bases and at J to 3 bases, leaving 5 bases not matched to a gene.

This clonotype has ten or more counts. The chain recombines TRBV5-1 with TRBJ1-1; no definite D call. The V and J ends lost 4 bases and 2 bases respectively, with 3 bases between them. Per the germline V gene, CDR1 is SGHRS and CDR2 is YFSETQ. CDR3 length: 11 amino acids. This CDR3 is CASSGNTEAFF. For the CDR3, the DNA is TGCGCCAGCAGCGGTAACACTGAAGCTTTCTTT. The full variable domain, its missing parts supplied by reference TRBV5-1 and TRBJ1-1, is KAGVTQTPRYLIKTRGQQVTLSCSPISGHRSVSWYQQTPGQGLQFLFEYFSETQRNKGNFPGRFSGRQFSNSRSEMNVSTLELGDSALYLCASSGNTEAFFGQGTRLTVV.

This clonotype was observed a handful of times. The chain couples TRBV3-1 to TRBJ2-1; the D call may be TRBD1 or TRBD2 (6 bases each). The CDR3 contains 17 residues. V was shortened by 0 bases and J by 6 bases, with 18 bases between the two germline ends. Germline CDR1 and CDR2: LGHDT and YNNKEL (reference sequence). In DNA form, the CDR3 reads TGTGCCAGCAGCCAAGAGGAGGGGGGAATCTACTCCAATGAGCAGTTCTTC. This sequence encodes CASSQEEGGIYSNEQFF.

The chain has TRBV4-1 and TRBJ1-1; no clear D. This CDR3 region has 13 residues. Per the germline V gene, CDR1 is MGHRA and CDR2 is YSYEKL. The V and J ends lost 0 bases and 4 bases respectively, with 6 bases between them. CDR3 in DNA: TGCGCCAGCAGCCAAGATCTGAGCACTGAAGCTTTCTTT. Encoded protein: CASSQDLSTEAFF.

This clonotype was recorded many times. The V and J genes are TRBV18 and TRBJ2-1, with TRBD1 matching over 11 bases. The ends lost 1 base at V and 5 bases at J; junction bases unmatched: 4. The germline V gene has CDR1 KGHSH and CDR2 LQKENI. This CDR3 has 16 amino acids. This CDR3 is CASSPQGTGGNNEQFF. In DNA, the CDR3 is TGTGCCAGCTCACCACAAGGGACAGGGGGTAACAATGAGCAGTTCTTC.

This clonotype has a count of ten or more. The rearrangement uses TRBV5-5 and TRBJ2-7; D not certain. Deletions cut 2 bases from V and 2 bases from J, with 2 bases between. The CDR3 is made up of 11 amino acids. CDR1 SGHKS and CDR2 YYEKEE come from the germline V gene (reference sequence). The chain's CDR3 is CASSFAYEQYF. Written as DNA, the CDR3 is TGTGCCAGCAGCTTCGCCTACGAGCAGTACTTC.

This clonotype appeared many times. J is TRBJ2-1 and V is TRBV12-3 or TRBV12-4; 9 bases map to TRBD2. V dropped 3 bases and J dropped 8; count of bases not matched to a gene: 2. This CDR3 is 13 amino acids long. CDR3 sequence reads: CASSFGGRDEQFF. As DNA, the CDR3 is TGTGCCAGCAGTTTCGGCGGGAGGGATGAGCAGTTCTTC.

This clonotype showed up many times. The V call is TRBV4-1, the J call TRBJ2-7; D could derive from TRBD1 or TRBD2 (5 bases each). The germline CDR1 and CDR2 sequences are MGHRA and YSYEKL. With 5 bases removed from V and 0 bases from J, the gap between germline ends came to 14 bases. This CDR3 has 15 amino acids. The CDR3 reads CASSARDGNSYEQYF. CDR3 coding DNA: TGCGCCAGCAGCGCCCGGGACGGTAACTCCTACGAGCAGTACTTC.

This clonotype appeared a few times. As DNA, the CDR3 is TGCGCCAGCAGCTTGGATCCCCGCGGGGTCGCGAACACCGGGGAGCTGTTTTTT. Protein product: CASSLDPRGVANTGELFF. V is TRBV5-1 and J is TRBJ2-2; D is possibly TRBD2 (6 bases). The V end lost 0 bases, the J end lost 0 bases, and 15 bases lay between the germline ends. Germline V CDR1 and CDR2: SGHRS, YFSETQ. This CDR3 contains 18 residues.

The chain links TRBV7-9 to TRBJ2-1, with a possible D match to TRBD1 (6 bases). Trimming took off 11 bases at V and 0 bases at J, with 17 bases between the two ends. The CDR3 consists of 15 residues. The germline V gene encodes CDR1 SEHNR and CDR2 FQNEAQ (reference sequence). The CDR3 DNA is TGTGCCGGGTACATGGACAGAAGCTCCTACAATGAGCAGTTCTTC. Amino acids: CAGYMDRSSYNEQFF.

V and J are TRBV3-1 and TRBJ2-3; 9 positions agree with TRBD2. CDR3 length: 16 amino acids. The V gene end was trimmed by 3 bases and the J gene end by 2 bases; junction bases not matched to a gene: 6. Germline V gene lookup returns CDR1 LGHDT and CDR2 YNNKEL (reference sequence). The CDR3 spells CASSHVASGNTDTQYF. In DNA, the CDR3 is TGTGCCAGCAGCCATGTGGCTAGCGGGAACACAGATACGCAGTATTTT.

The rearrangement links TRBV4-3 to TRBJ2-1; no clear D gene. The CDR3 spans 15 residues. Trimming took off 0 bases at V and 8 bases at J, with 14 bases between the two ends. Looked up from germline, CDR1 is LGHNA and CDR2 is YSLEER. The CDR3 sequence is CASSQDLDGLDEQFF. The CDR3 region has the DNA TGCGCCAGCAGCCAAGATTTGGATGGCCTGGATGAGCAGTTCTTC.

This clonotype was seen a few times. The chain has TRBV11-2 and TRBJ2-5; D assignment may be TRBD1 or TRBD2 (5 bases each). The CDR3 sequence is 16 residues long. The V end was cut by 0 bases, the J end by 3 bases, with 14 bases between. CDR1 is SGHAT and CDR2 is FQNNGV in the germline V gene. CDR3 amino acids: CASSLDLVGTKETQYF. The CDR3 nucleotides are TGTGCCAGCAGCTTAGATCTGGTGGGGACGAAAGAGACCCAGTACTTC.

The table lists this clonotype with many counts. The V call is TRBV29-1, the J call TRBJ1-2; 7 bases align to TRBD1. The V gene end was trimmed by 4 bases and the J gene end by 3 bases; junction bases not matched to a gene: 5. Germline V CDR1 and CDR2: SQVTM, ANQGSEA. The CDR3 covers 13 residues. The CDR3 DNA is TGCAGCGTTGTTACACAGGGGCACTATGGCTACACCTTC. Translated, it gives CSVVTQGHYGYTF.

This clonotype was seen more than once but under ten times. The chain has TRBV5-1 and TRBJ1-1; tentative D call: TRBD1 (6 bases). V dropped 6 bases and J dropped 6 bases, with 18 bases sitting between them. This CDR3 is built from 14 residues. The V gene's germline CDR1 is SGHRS and CDR2 YFSETQ. The CDR3 nucleotides read TGCGCCAGCAACATAGAGGGGGTTGCCGCTGAAGCTTTCTTT. Its translation is CASNIEGVAAEAFF.

This clonotype appeared many times. The CDR3 nucleotides read TGTGCCAGCAGAGGACTAGCGGGAGGAATCGGCAATGAGCAGTTCTTC. Translation gives CASRGLAGGIGNEQFF. This chain connects TRBV12-3 or TRBV12-4 to TRBJ2-1, with 14 bases lining up with TRBD2. This CDR3 spans 16 amino acids. J gave up 6 bases and V 6 bases, and 7 bases lay outside the gene matches.